This record concerns one T cell receptor (beta chain) sequence. The record originates from a study of cytotoxic CD8 clonotypes in ibrutinib-treated CLL. The assay was immunoSEQ multiplex PCR, and TCRdb's table has in-frame clones only and misses some. Here the sample spans roughly 220,000 clones, 79% being singletons. The CDR3 has 16 residues. With 1 base removed from V and 0 bases from J, the gap between germline ends came to 10 bases. Germline loops: CDR1 MDHEN, CDR2 SYDVKM. Sequencing used PBMCs, obtained after 12 months of ibrutinib treatment. This clonotype was sampled from a human donor with chronic lymphocytic leukemia. This chain joins TRBV28 and TRBJ2-1, with D unresolved. The CDR3 DNA is TGTGCCAGCAGTTTATATCGCCCTAGCTCCTACAATGAGCAGTTCTTC. Amino acid sequence: CASSLYRPSSYNEQFF.